The next 6 T cell receptor beta chains were all read from a single sample in a study of regulatory T cells in long-lasting Graves disease. Indicated time point: persistent/refractory GD, antithyroid drugs over 5 years with positive TRAb. PBMCs provided the RNA from which the TCR library was made. iRepertoire HTBI primers and Arm-PCR of CDR3 regions built TCR beta libraries. TCRdb used MiXCR to reprocess the multiplex PCR reads, holding one entry per CDR3 protein. The sample contains around 450,000 distinct CDR3 sequences, roughly 21% of which appear only once. Sample: peripheral blood mononuclear cells (PBMCs), taken when the disease was refractory, from a patient treated with antithyroid drugs. The origin of the receptors is a female donor with Graves disease.

This clonotype came up many times. The chain couples TRBV28 to TRBJ1-5; 9 bases agree with TRBD1. Trimming took 0 bases from V and 2 from J; bases not matched to a gene: 2. The CDR3 has 16 residues. The germline CDR1 and CDR2 sequences are MDHEN and SYDVKM. CDR3 DNA sequence: TGTGCCAGCAGTTTATGGGACAGGGGACGCAATCAGCCCCAGCATTTT. This encodes CASSLWDRGRNQPQHF.

With respect to this clonotype: Because the CDR3 is missing its conserved closing phenylalanine or tryptophan, this is likely a read error. This chain joins TRBV19 and TRBJ2-4; 11 bases are shared with TRBD1. The trim removed 9 bases at V and 1 base at J, leaving 17 bases unmatched. This CDR3 contains 19 residues. CDR1 LNHDA and CDR2 SQIVND come from the germline V gene (reference sequence). CDR3 in amino acids: CASRPLGGQGGMAKNIQYL. CDR3 in DNA: TGTGCCAGCCGCCCCCTAGGGGGACAGGGGGGAATGGCCAAAAACATTCAGTACCTC.

The chain joins TRBV28 to TRBJ2-3; D might be TRBD1 or TRBD2, each matching 6 bases. The CDR3 spans 16 residues. V gave up 6 bases and J gave up 0 bases, with 16 bases separating them. Germline assignment: CDR1 MDHEN and CDR2 SYDVKM. The CDR3 nucleotides are TGTGCCAGCAGCCACCCGAGGGGGACTAGCACAGATACGCAGTATTTT. Translation: CASSHPRGTSTDTQYF.

This clonotype was picked up a small number of times. V is TRBV20-1 and J is TRBJ2-5, with D maybe TRBD1 (6 bases). Germline V gene sequence: CDR1 DFQATT, CDR2 SNEGSKA (reference sequence). V dropped 4 bases and J dropped 5 bases, with 17 bases sitting between them. The CDR3 is 14 amino acids. The CDR3 DNA follows: TGCAGTGCTACCCCTCAGGGGTTCGGCGAGACCCAGTACTTC. Its protein is CSATPQGFGETQYF.

The chain links TRBV20-1 to TRBJ1-2; a possible D gene is TRBD1 (5 bases). CDR3 size: 14 residues. CDR1 is DFQATT and CDR2 is SNEGSKA in the germline V gene (reference sequence). The ends were cut back, 2 bases at V and 0 bases at J, with 10 bases in the middle. The CDR3 nucleotides are TGCAGTGCTAGAAGGGGCAGAGCTAACTATGGCTACACCTTC. Amino acids: CSARRGRANYGYTF.

The J gene is TRBJ1-5, the V gene TRBV19; perhaps TRBD1 as D (5 bases). The CDR3 contains 16 residues. CDR1 is LNHDA and CDR2 is SQIVND in the germline V gene (reference sequence). V was cut by 1 base and J by 4 bases, with 14 bases left in between. This CDR3 reads CASSIGGRRGNQPQHF. The CDR3 nucleotides read TGTGCCAGTAGTATAGGGGGCAGGAGGGGAAATCAGCCCCAGCATTTT.